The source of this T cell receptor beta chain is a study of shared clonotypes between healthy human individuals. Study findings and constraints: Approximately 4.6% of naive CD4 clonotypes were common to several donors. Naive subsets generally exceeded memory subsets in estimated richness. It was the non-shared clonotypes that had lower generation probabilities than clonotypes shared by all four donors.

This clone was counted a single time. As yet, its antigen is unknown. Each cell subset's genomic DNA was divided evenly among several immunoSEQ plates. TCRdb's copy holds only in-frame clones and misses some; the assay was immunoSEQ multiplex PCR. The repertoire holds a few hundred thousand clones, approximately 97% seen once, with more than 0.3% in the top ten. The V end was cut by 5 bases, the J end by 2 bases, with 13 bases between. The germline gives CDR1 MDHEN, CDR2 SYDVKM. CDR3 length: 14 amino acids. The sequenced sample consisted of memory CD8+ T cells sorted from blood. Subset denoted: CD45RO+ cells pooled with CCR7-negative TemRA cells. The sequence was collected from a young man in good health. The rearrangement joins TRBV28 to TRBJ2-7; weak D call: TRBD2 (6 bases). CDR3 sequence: CASSLQTSPYEQYF. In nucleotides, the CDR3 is TGTGCCAGCAGTCTCCAGACTAGTCCCTACGAGCAGTACTTC.